This TCR beta chain derives from a study of T-cell memory formation after mild COVID-19. General observations from the study: Some clones that responded were present in memory (sampled pre-infection), which suggests cross-reactive memory joined.

The CDR3 runs to 14 residues. V lost 3 bases and J 6 bases, leaving 13 bases between the germline ends. Germline CDR1 and CDR2: LGHNA and YSLEER. Barcoded TCR alpha and TCR beta cDNA libraries with UMIs came from 5'RACE using constant-segment primers. TCRdb ran MiXCR on the 5' RACE reads and lists one entry per CDR3 protein. The sample yields approximately 300,000 distinct CDR3 sequences, approximately 19% seen once. A note on this clonotype: Its target is unknown.

V gene TRBV4-3 combines with J gene TRBJ2-3; maybe TRBD2 (6 bases). The sample was PBMCs or a T cell subset sorted from them (not recorded which). The receptor's source is a man between 18 and 35 years old who had mild COVID-19 (a few samples of this study predate the infection). Cell type and time point are not known. The CDR3 spells CASSQRLVSDTQYF. As DNA, the CDR3 is TGCGCCAGCAGCCAGAGACTAGTATCCGATACGCAGTATTTT.